This TCR beta chain was identified during a study of Tregs in tolerant kidney transplant recipients. The CDR3 loop spans 15 amino acids. Losses at the gene ends were 2 bases for V and 4 bases for J; bases not matched to a gene: 8. The V gene's germline CDR1 is MDHEN and CDR2 SYDVKM. TCRdb's table, derived via immunoSEQ multiplex PCR, lists solely in-frame clones and lacks some. This table has about 64,000 clones, nearly 98% appearing once. The starting material was Tregs from blood, obtained before the transplant. The chain is built from TRBV28 and TRBJ2-7, with TRBD2 matching over 7 bases. The clonotype was recovered from a human donor who received a combined kidney and bone marrow transplant. CDR3 nucleotides: TGTGCCAGCAGTTTAGCCGGGGGAGGGAGGTACGAGCAGTACTTC. It encodes CASSLAGGGRYEQYF. Full variable domain (remainder filled in from reference TRBV28 and TRBJ2-7): DVKVTQSSRYLVKRTGEKVFLECVQDMDHENMFWYRQDPGLGLRLIYFSYDVKMKEKGDIPEGYSVSREKKERFSLILESASTNQTSMYLCASSLAGGGRYEQYFGPGTRLTVT.